This T cell receptor beta chain emerged from a study of OX40 agonist ivuxolimab in advanced cancers. Broader study findings: On average, a greater number of expanded clones characterised CD8+ T cells relative to CD4+.

The CDR3 consists of 18 residues. Germline-derived CDR1 and CDR2 are LNHNV and YYDKDF (reference sequence). The ends lost 4 bases at V and 0 bases at J; junction bases unmatched: 11. In the case of this clone: Its antigen is not known.

Generated by immunoSEQ multiplex PCR, the TCRdb table keeps only in-frame clones and is missing some. This sample has 3,300 or so clones, with around 70% found just once. The clonotype comes from an adult with an advanced solid tumor such as melanoma, head and neck, liver or kidney cancer. The V gene is TRBV15, the J gene TRBJ2-1, with 8 bases identical to TRBD2. This specimen was CD4+ or CD8+ T cells sorted from blood, taken in a trial of the OX40 agonist ivuxolimab. In DNA, the CDR3 is TGTGCCACCAGCATTCTTGGGGGCGGGGGGACCTCCTACAATGAGCAGTTCTTC. Its protein product is CATSILGGGGTSYNEQFF.